This TCR beta chain was obtained from a study of blood T cell repertoires in COVID-19. Germline assignment: CDR1 SGHKS and CDR2 YYEKEE (reference sequence). There are 14 residues in the CDR3. Trimming took 2 bases from V and 0 from J, leaving 8 bases between them. Authors' analysis steps: Amplification of reference gene primers provided the estimated nucleated cell counts. Produced via immunoSEQ multiplex PCR; TCRdb's table is partial and in-frame only. D and trimming come from the DNA, and the V and J calls and clone size come from that table. The sample holds a few hundred thousand clones; 70% to 90% are singletons and the top ten take 1.5% to 2%.

The receptor's source is a woman in her fifties or sixties who had recovered from COVID-19. The chain is built from TRBV5-5 and TRBJ2-5, with D perhaps matching TRBD2 (5 bases). The sample consisted of PBMCs or T cells enriched from blood (not recorded which). The CDR3 region has the DNA TGTGCCAGCAGCTTCGGACTGAACCAAGAGACCCAGTACTTC. Protein: CASSFGLNQETQYF.